This TCR beta chain originates from a study of regulatory T cells in long-lasting Graves disease. The sample's time point: persistent/refractory GD, antithyroid drugs over 5 years with positive TRAb. PBMC-extracted RNA yielded the TCR library. There are a few counts of this clonotype. The antigen is unknown. CDR3 length: 12 amino acids. CDR1 and CDR2 (germline): GTSNPN, SVGIG (reference sequence). The V end was cut by 3 bases, the J end by 0 bases, with 6 bases between. The authors built TCR beta libraries using iRepertoire HTBI primers and Arm-PCR of CDR3 regions. Authors' analysis steps: Samples revealed 62 TRBV and 14 TRBJ segments. TCRdb called the multiplex PCR reads again in MiXCR, with one record for every CDR3 protein. The V and J calls, along with clone size, are taken from TCRdb and not from the paper's own processing. This repertoire shows some 340,000 distinct CDR3 sequences, roughly 25% found once; its top ten account for around 30%.

Study results and limitations: There were preferences for TRBV28, TRBJ1-2 and TRBJ2-5 in persistent disease. A limited number of samples was an acknowledged limitation. Persistent patients shared thousands of public clonotypes among themselves. Newly diagnosed patients shared fewer, at roughly 900.

The origin of this receptor is a woman aged 40 to 50 with Graves disease. Sample: peripheral blood mononuclear cells (PBMCs), taken when the disease was refractory, from a patient treated with antithyroid drugs. The chain has TRBV30 and TRBJ2-7; unclear D gene. The CDR3 nucleotides read TGTGCCTGGAGGCCCGACTCCTACGAGCAGTACTTC. Amino acids: CAWRPDSYEQYF. Filled out from reference TRBV30 and TRBJ2-7, the complete variable domain reads SQTIHQWPATLVQPVGSPLSLECTVEGTSNPNLYWYRQAAGRGLQLLFYSVGIGQISSEVPQNLSASRPQDRQFILSSKKLLLSDSGFYLCAWRPDSYEQYFGPGTRLTVT.